Included here is one TCR beta chain sequence, with context. Its antigen is as yet unknown. The data belong to a study of radiotherapy plus CTLA-4 blockade in lung cancer. Study conclusions and caveats: In blood, early T cell clone dynamics reportedly predicted response best, together with interferon-beta. Clones derived from tumor TCRs expanded in blood after radiotherapy plus ipilimumab.

Here immunoSEQ multiplex PCR was the method, and the copy in TCRdb shows in-frame clones only, minus some. Altogether 40,000 to 60,000 clones are present, approximately 86% being singletons, with the ten largest covering over 15%. Participants had chemo-refractory metastatic non-small-cell lung cancer and were treated with focal radiation plus ipilimumab CTLA-4 blockade. This clonotype was obtained from a human donor with non-small cell lung cancer that progressed on radiotherapy plus ipilimumab. Some clones in this sample may be carry-over from other donors' samples. Here the sequenced sample was peripheral blood, taken from a patient treated with radiotherapy plus ipilimumab.

CDR3 in amino acids: CASSPPGTGGHGYTF. CDR3 nucleotide sequence: TGTGCCAGCTCACCACCCGGGACAGGTGGGCATGGCTACACCTTC. This chain links TRBV18 with TRBJ1-2, with 8 bases aligning to TRBD1. CDR1 and CDR2 from the germline V gene are KGHSH and LQKENI. The CDR3 loop spans 15 amino acids. J gave up 6 bases and V 0 bases, and 6 bases lay outside the gene matches.